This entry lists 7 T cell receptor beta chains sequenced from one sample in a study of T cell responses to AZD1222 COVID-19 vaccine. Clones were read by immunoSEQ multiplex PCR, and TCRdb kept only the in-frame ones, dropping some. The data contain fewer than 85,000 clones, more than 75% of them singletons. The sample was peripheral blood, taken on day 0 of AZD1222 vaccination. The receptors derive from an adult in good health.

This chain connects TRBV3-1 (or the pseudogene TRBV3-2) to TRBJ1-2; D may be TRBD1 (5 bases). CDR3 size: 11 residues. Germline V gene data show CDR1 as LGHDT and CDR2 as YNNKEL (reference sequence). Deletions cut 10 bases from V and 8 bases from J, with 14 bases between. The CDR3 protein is CATGGAEGYTF. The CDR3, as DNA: TGTGCCACGGGAGGGGCGGAGGGCTACACCTTC.

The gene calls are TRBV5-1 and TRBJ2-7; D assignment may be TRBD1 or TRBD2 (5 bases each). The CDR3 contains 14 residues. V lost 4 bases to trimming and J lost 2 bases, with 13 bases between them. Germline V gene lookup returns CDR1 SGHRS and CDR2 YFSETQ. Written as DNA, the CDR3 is TGCGCCAGCAGCCCCCCGAGAGGGGCCTACGAGCAGTACTTC. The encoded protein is CASSPPRGAYEQYF.

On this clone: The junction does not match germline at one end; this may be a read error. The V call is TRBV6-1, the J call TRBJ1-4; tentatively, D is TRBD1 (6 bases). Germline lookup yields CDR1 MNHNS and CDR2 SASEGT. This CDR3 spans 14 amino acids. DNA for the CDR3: TGTGCCAGCAGCGAAGCGACAGGCTCTGGAAAACTGTTTTTT. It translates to CASSEATGSGKLFF.

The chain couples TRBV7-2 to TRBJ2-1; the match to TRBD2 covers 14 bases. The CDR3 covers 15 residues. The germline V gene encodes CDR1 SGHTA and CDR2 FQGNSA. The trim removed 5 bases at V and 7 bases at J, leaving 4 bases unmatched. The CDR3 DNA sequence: TGTGCCAGCAGCCCGGGACTAGCGGGAGTAAATGAGCAGTTCTTC. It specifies CASSPGLAGVNEQFF.

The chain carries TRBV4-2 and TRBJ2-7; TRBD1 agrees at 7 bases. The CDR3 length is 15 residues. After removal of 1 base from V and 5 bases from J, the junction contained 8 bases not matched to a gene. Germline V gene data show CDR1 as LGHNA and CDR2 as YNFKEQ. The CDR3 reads CASSQVSQGVNEQYF. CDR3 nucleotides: TGTGCCAGCAGCCAAGTTTCTCAGGGGGTTAACGAGCAGTACTTC.

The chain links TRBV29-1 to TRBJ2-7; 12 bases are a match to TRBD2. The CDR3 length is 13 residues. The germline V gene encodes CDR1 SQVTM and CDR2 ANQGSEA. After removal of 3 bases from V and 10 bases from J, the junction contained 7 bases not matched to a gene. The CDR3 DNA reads TGCAGCGTTGATGAGACTAGCGGGGGCGCTCAGTACTTC. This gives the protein CSVDETSGGAQYF.

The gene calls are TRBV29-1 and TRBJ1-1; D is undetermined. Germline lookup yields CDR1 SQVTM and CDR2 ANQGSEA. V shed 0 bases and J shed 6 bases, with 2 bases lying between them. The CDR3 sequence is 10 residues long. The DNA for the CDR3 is TGCAGCGTTGAAGATCCTGAAGCTTTCTTT. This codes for CSVEDPEAFF.